The rows below give T cell receptor beta chains drawn from one sample of a study of shared T cell receptors in the human thymus. The assay was immunoSEQ multiplex PCR, and TCRdb's table has in-frame clones only and misses some. This table holds 540,000 or so clones, more than 75% found once. Separately, the same data were catalogued under a study of human thymus T cells.

The sequencing input was thymocytes. The receptors were gathered from a boy under two years old with a congenital heart defect. CDR3s include the opening cysteine and the closing phenylalanine or tryptophan. The D gene is left open where the match is weak. Some rows mark clone size as missing; the rest say once, few, many or name a class of expanded clone.

once,TRBD2,TRBV4-1,TRBJ2-3,CASSQSLGTITDTQYF,TGCGCCAGCAGCCAATCATTAGGGACTATAACAGATACGCAGTATTTT
few,TRBD1,TRBV7-2,TRBJ1-3,CASSLWTGSGNTIYF,TGTGCCAGCAGCCTATGGACAGGGTCTGGAAACACCATATATTTT
.,TRBD1,TRBV5-8,TRBJ1-5,CASSRPTGQLINQPQHF,TGTGCCAGCAGCCGCCCGACAGGGCAGCTGATCAATCAGCCCCAGCATTTT
.,TRBD2,TRBV7-2,TRBJ2-1,CASSLEGSGRPFRGVGFF,TGTGCCAGCAGCTTAGAGGGTAGCGGGAGACCTTTTCGTGGCGTTGGGTTCTTC
once,.,TRBV10-3,TRBJ2-7,CAISPGQTYEQYF,TGTGCCATCAGCCCCGGACAGACCTACGAGCAGTACTTC
.,TRBD1,TRBV27,TRBJ2-7,CASSLRDRVVEQYF,TGTGCCAGCAGTTTAAGGGACAGGGTGGTCGAGCAGTACTTC
once,.,TRBV25-1,TRBJ2-3,CASSHQGGGTDTQYF,TGTGCCAGCAGCCATCAGGGAGGAGGCACAGATACGCAGTATTTT
.,.,TRBV7-8,TRBJ2-7,CASSLEHSIYEQYF,TGTGCCAGCAGCTTAGAACACAGCATCTACGAGCAGTACTTC
.,TRBD1,TRBV7-2,TRBJ1-4,CASSARQGADEKLFF,TGTGCCAGCAGCGCCAGACAGGGAGCGGATGAAAAACTGTTTTTT
few,TRBD1,TRBV29-1,TRBJ2-3,CSVATGSTDTQYF,TGCAGCGTCGCGACAGGGTCCACAGATACGCAGTATTTT
.,.,TRBV27,TRBJ1-2,CASSPKQGRNYGYTF,TGTGCCAGCAGTCCAAAACAGGGCAGGAACTATGGCTACACCTTC
few,.,TRBV7-9,TRBJ1-4,CASSLGGGFDNEKLFF,TGTGCCAGCAGCTTAGGGGGGGGATTTGACAATGAAAAACTGTTTTTT
.,.,TRBV7-9,TRBJ2-7,CASSLLEAGPRDEQYF,TGTGCCAGCAGCTTACTCGAGGCGGGACCCCGGGACGAGCAGTACTTC
once,TRBD1,TRBV2,TRBJ1-4,CASSDPQGSAEKLFF,TGTGCCAGCAGTGACCCACAGGGGTCGGCTGAAAAACTGTTTTTT
.,TRBD1,TRBV7-2,TRBJ1-1,CASSPLGAGDSRGTEAFF,TGTGCCAGCAGCCCTTTAGGGGCCGGGGACAGCCGGGGCACTGAAGCTTTCTTT
.,TRBD1,TRBV2,TRBJ2-7,CASNLGDRALYEQYF,TGTGCCAGCAATCTTGGGGACAGGGCCCTCTACGAGCAGTACTTC
.,.,TRBV25-1,TRBJ1-1,CASSELDRSKISNTEAFF,TGTGCCAGCAGTGAACTCGACAGGAGTAAGATTTCGAACACTGAAGCTTTCTTT
once,.,TRBV11-2,TRBJ1-1,CASSLEERVGARTEAFF,TGTGCCAGCAGCTTAGAAGAGAGGGTGGGGGCGAGGACTGAAGCTTTCTTT
.,TRBD1,TRBV5-4,TRBJ2-3,CASRPRRQGEIWDTQYF,TGTGCCAGCAGACCCCGAAGACAGGGGGAGATATGGGATACGCAGTATTTT
.,TRBD2,TRBV28,TRBJ2-1,CASSLSRGTSGFRTYNEQFF,TGTGCCAGCAGTTTATCTCGGGGGACTAGCGGGTTCCGAACCTACAATGAGCAGTTCTTC
.,TRBD2,TRBV11-3,TRBJ2-7,CASSLTKTSPIYEQYF,TGTGCCAGCAGCTTAACTAAGACTAGCCCGATCTACGAGCAGTACTTC
.,TRBD1,TRBV19,TRBJ1-2,CASSPPRGAYGYTF,TGTGCCAGTAGTCCCCCCAGGGGGGCTTATGGCTACACCTTC
.,TRBD1,TRBV5-1,TRBJ1-3,CASSLGKGQGCGNTIYF,TGCGCCAGCAGCTTGGGGAAGGGACAGGGATGTGGAAACACCATATATTTT
.,TRBD1,TRBV11-2,TRBJ2-7,CASSWDRVAEQYF,TGTGCCAGCAGCTGGGACAGGGTGGCCGAGCAGTACTTC
.,.,TRBV30,TRBJ1-1,CAWSSGTEAFF,TGTGCCTGGAGTTCAGGGACTGAAGCTTTCTTT
.,.,TRBV11-2,TRBJ2-2,CASSLLGGNTGELFF,TGTGCCAGCAGCTTATTGGGAGGTAACACCGGGGAGCTGTTTTTT
.,TRBD1,TRBV18,TRBJ1-5,CASSPPTGGGNQPQHF,TGTGCCAGCTCACCCCCCACAGGGGGCGGCAATCAGCCCCAGCATTTT
.,TRBD2,TRBV9,TRBJ2-1,CASSVEAGDDNEQFF,TGTGCCAGCAGCGTAGAAGCGGGAGATGACAATGAGCAGTTCTTC
.,TRBD2,TRBV30,TRBJ2-3,CAWSSGRASSTDTQYF,TGTGCCTGGAGTAGCGGGAGGGCCTCGAGCACAGATACGCAGTATTTT
.,TRBD2,TRBV30,TRBJ2-2,CAWRFGGRESTGELFF,TGTGCCTGGAGATTCGGCGGGAGAGAAAGCACCGGGGAGCTGTTTTTT
.,TRBD1,TRBV19,TRBJ1-5,CAGGTGGNNQPQHF,TGTGCCGGGGGGACAGGGGGGAACAATCAGCCCCAGCATTTT
.,TRBD1,TRBV18,TRBJ2-5,CASSPRDRGSETQYF,TGTGCCAGCTCACCCCGGGACAGGGGGTCGGAGACCCAGTACTTC
few,.,TRBV7-4,TRBJ2-7,CASSLATGKPHEQYF,TGTGCCAGCAGCTTAGCTACGGGTAAGCCCCACGAGCAGTACTTC
.,TRBD2,TRBV7-2,TRBJ2-2,CASPSGTSGEGPGELFF,TGTGCCAGCCCCTCCGGGACTAGCGGAGAAGGTCCCGGGGAGCTGTTTTTT
.,.,TRBV10-3,TRBJ2-2,CAISESSRIPGIGELFF,TGTGCCATCAGTGAGTCGAGTAGGATCCCGGGAATCGGGGAGCTGTTTTTT
.,TRBD1,TRBV27,TRBJ2-7,CASSRQGGEQYF,TGTGCCAGCAGTCGACAGGGTGGCGAGCAGTACTTC
.,.,TRBV5-8,TRBJ2-2,CASSLTGWGTGELFF,TGTGCCAGCAGCTTGACGGGGTGGGGCACCGGGGAGCTGTTTTTT
few,TRBD2,TRBV6-1,TRBJ2-1,CASPSLAGIYNEQFF,TGTGCCAGCCCTAGCCTAGCGGGGATCTACAATGAGCAGTTCTTC
.,.,TRBV7-3,TRBJ2-1,CATRREVNDEQFF,TGTGCCACGAGGAGGGAGGTAAACGATGAGCAGTTCTTC
.,TRBD1,TRBV30,TRBJ1-1,CAWTRDRGRTEAFF,TGTGCCTGGACTCGGGACAGGGGGCGAACTGAAGCTTTCTTT
.,TRBD2,TRBV14,TRBJ2-5,CASRLAVQETQYF,TGTGCCAGCAGACTAGCGGTGCAAGAGACCCAGTACTTC
few,.,TRBV19,TRBJ2-4,CASSIPPPPGGSGQVAKNIQYF,TGTGCCAGTAGTATACCGCCCCCCCCAGGGGGGTCAGGTCAAGTAGCCAAAAACATTCAGTACTTC
.,TRBD1,TRBV6-5,TRBJ2-2,CASIPDRSNTGELFF,TGTGCCAGCATCCCGGACAGGTCGAACACCGGGGAGCTGTTTTTT
.,TRBD2,TRBV29-1,TRBJ2-1,CSVGPGTSGRGNNEQFF,TGCAGCGTTGGGCCCGGGACTAGCGGGAGAGGGAACAATGAGCAGTTCTTC
once,.,TRBV9,TRBJ2-3,CASTTGGGDSTDTQYF,TGTGCCAGCACCACAGGGGGAGGGGATAGCACAGATACGCAGTATTTT